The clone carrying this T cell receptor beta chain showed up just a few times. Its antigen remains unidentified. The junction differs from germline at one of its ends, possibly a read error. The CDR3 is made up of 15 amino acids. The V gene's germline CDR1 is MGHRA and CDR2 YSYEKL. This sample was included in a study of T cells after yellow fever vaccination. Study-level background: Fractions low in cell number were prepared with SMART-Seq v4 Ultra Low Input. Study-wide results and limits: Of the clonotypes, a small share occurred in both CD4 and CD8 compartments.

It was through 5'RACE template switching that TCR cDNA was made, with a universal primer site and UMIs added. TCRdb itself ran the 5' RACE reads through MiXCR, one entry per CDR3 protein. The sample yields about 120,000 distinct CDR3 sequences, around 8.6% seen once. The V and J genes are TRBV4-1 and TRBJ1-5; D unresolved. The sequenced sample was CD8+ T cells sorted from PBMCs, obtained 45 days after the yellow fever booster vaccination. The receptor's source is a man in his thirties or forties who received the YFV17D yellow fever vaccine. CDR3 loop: CASSQVADSKQPQHF. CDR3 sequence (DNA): TGCGCCAGCAGCCAAGTTGCTGATAGCAAGCAGCCCCAGCATTTT.